The 10 T cell receptor beta chains presented below share a single source sample, sequenced in a study of OX40 agonist ivuxolimab in advanced cancers. Profiled with immunoSEQ multiplex PCR; TCRdb holds only in-frame clones, not every one. The sample has under 13,000 clones, 65% to 75% seen once. The specimen was CD4+ or CD8+ T cells sorted from blood, collected in a trial of the OX40 agonist ivuxolimab. The receptors were gathered from an adult with an advanced solid tumor such as melanoma, head and neck, liver or kidney cancer.

The rearrangement uses TRBV10-1 and TRBJ1-2; a possible D gene is TRBD1 (5 bases). Trimming cost V 1 base and J 3 bases, with 6 bases left between them. The germline CDR1 and CDR2 sequences are WNHNN and SYGVQD (reference sequence). The CDR3 is made up of 13 amino acids. CDR3 sequence (DNA): TGCGCCAGCAGTGAGTGGGGGGACTATGGCTACACCTTC. It encodes CASSEWGDYGYTF.

The count of this clone is one. CDR3 in DNA: TGTGCCAGCAGCCAAGGTGGATACAATGAGCAGTTCTTC. Amino acids: CASSQGGYNEQFF. The V and J genes are TRBV4-2 and TRBJ2-1; D gene ambiguous. CDR3 length equals 13 residues. CDR1 is LGHNA, CDR2 YNFKEQ, per germline. With 1 base removed from V and 4 bases from J, the gap between germline ends came to 5 bases.

Sample share makes this clone medium-sized. The V and J genes are TRBV10-1 and TRBJ2-7; the match to TRBD2 covers 7 bases. V gave up 6 bases and J gave up 6 bases; unmatched junction bases: 2. CDR1 is WNHNN, CDR2 SYGVQD, per germline (reference sequence). This CDR3 spans 11 amino acids. CDR3 nucleotides: TGCGCCAGCAGCGGGAGGTCCGAGCAGTACTTC. It yields the protein CASSGRSEQYF.

The gene calls are TRBV7-9 and TRBJ2-1; D remains unclear. CDR3 length equals 12 residues. Germline V gene data show CDR1 as SEHNR and CDR2 as FQNEAQ (reference sequence). V dropped 2 bases and J dropped 7 bases, with 6 bases sitting between them. The chain's CDR3 is CASSLSVNEQFF. CDR3 nucleotide sequence: TGTGCCAGCAGCTTATCGGTAAATGAGCAGTTCTTC.

V usage is TRBV28 and J usage is TRBJ2-3; possible D gene TRBD2, 5 bases. Trimming removed 6 bases at V and 2 bases at J, with 18 bases between. The CDR3 spans 16 residues. CDR1 MDHEN and CDR2 SYDVKM come from the germline V gene. DNA of the CDR3: TGTGCCAGCAGATTGTCGGGGAACCCGGTCACAGATACGCAGTATTTT. Amino acid sequence: CASRLSGNPVTDTQYF.

The CDR3 loop reads CASSLTGGNEQYF. The CDR3 nucleotides read TGTGCCAGCAGCTTAACGGGTGGTAACGAGCAGTACTTC. The rearrangement links TRBV7-3 to TRBJ2-7; no reliable D call. Germline CDR1 SGHTA, CDR2 FQGTGA. The V gene lost 0 bases and the J gene lost 5 bases, with 8 bases spanning the gap. The CDR3 loop spans 13 amino acids. Full variable domain (outside the CDR3, taken from reference TRBV7-3 and TRBJ2-7): GAGVSQTPSNKVTEKGKYVELRCDPISGHTALYWYRQSLGQGPEFLIYFQGTGAADDSGLPNDRFFAVRPEGSVSTLKIQRTERGDSAVYLCASSLTGGNEQYFGPGTRLTVT.

The table lists this clone with a count of one. This rearrangement joins TRBV7-9 to TRBJ2-3, with D possibly being TRBD1 or TRBD2 (6 bases each). V was shortened by 6 bases and J by 6 bases, with 16 bases between the two germline ends. Looked up from germline, CDR1 is SEHNR and CDR2 is FQNEAQ (reference sequence). The CDR3 is made up of 14 amino acids. The CDR3 bases are TGTGCCAGCAGTGGGGGGCTAGCAGCCGATACGCAGTATTTT. Its translation is CASSGGLAADTQYF. Full variable domain (rest looked up from reference TRBV7-9 and TRBJ2-3): DTGVSQNPRHKITKRGQNVTFRCDPISEHNRLYWYRQTLGQGPEFLTYFQNEAQLEKSRLLSDRFSAERPKGSFSTLEIQRTEQGDSAMYLCASSGGLAADTQYFGPGTRLTVL.

This rearrangement joins TRBV30 to TRBJ2-1, with 7 bases aligning to TRBD2. The V gene end was trimmed by 5 bases and the J gene end by 5 bases; junction bases not matched to a gene: 12. The germline CDR1 and CDR2 sequences are GTSNPN and SVGIG (reference sequence). This CDR3 contains 15 residues. Here the CDR3 reads CAWGSGGSGDNEQFF. The CDR3 bases are TGTGCCTGGGGGTCCGGCGGGAGCGGAGACAATGAGCAGTTCTTC.

J is TRBJ2-7 and V is TRBV28, with 9 bases identical to TRBD1. The ends lost 5 bases at V and 2 bases at J; junction bases unmatched: 16. The CDR3 extends over 18 amino acids. Germline CDR1 reads MDHEN; CDR2 reads SYDVKM. CDR3 coding DNA: TGTGCCAGCAGTCTGGGAATCGGCCGGGACAGGGACCCCTACGAGCAGTACTTC. This gives the protein CASSLGIGRDRDPYEQYF. Full variable domain (outside the CDR3, taken from reference TRBV28 and TRBJ2-7): DVKVTQSSRYLVKRTGEKVFLECVQDMDHENMFWYRQDPGLGLRLIYFSYDVKMKEKGDIPEGYSVSREKKERFSLILESASTNQTSMYLCASSLGIGRDRDPYEQYFGPGTRLTVT.

This clone was counted a few times. The chain is built from TRBV7-9 and TRBJ2-7, with 7 bases that match TRBD2. J gave up 4 bases and V 5 bases, and 11 bases lay outside the gene matches. CDR1 and CDR2 (germline): SEHNR, FQNEAQ (reference sequence). This CDR3 comprises 15 residues. The CDR3 loop is CASSPGVGEGYEQYF. CDR3 bases: TGTGCCAGCAGCCCTGGGGTAGGGGAGGGGTACGAGCAGTACTTC.